This record looks at one T cell receptor (beta chain) sequence and its context. Its antigen is not known. The record originates from a study of tumor and adjacent non-tumor tissue in lung cancer. Study as a whole: The patients, 10 men and five or six women, were roughly 31 to 80 with stage I to III disease. On average, productive TCRbeta reads reached about 4.17 million per sample. General observations from the study: Patients with more diverse tumor TCRs had worse survival.

A modified ARM-PCR protocol with three rounds of nested PCR amplified TCRbeta. TCRdb re-derived calls from the multiplex PCR reads in MiXCR, one entry per CDR3 protein. This table holds some 70,000 distinct CDR3 sequences, around 70% found once. CDR1 is SGHRS and CDR2 is YFSETQ in the germline V gene. V gave up 3 bases and J gave up 1 base; unmatched junction bases: 5. The CDR3 runs 15 residues. No cell sorting was done before RNA was extracted from the tissue. This non-tumor lung sample came from over 3 cm beyond the tumor edge. The sequenced sample was distant non-tumor lung tissue. The receptor's source is a woman between 50 and 59 years old with non-small cell lung cancer. This chain connects TRBV5-1 to TRBJ1-1; 8 positions match TRBD1. DNA of the CDR3: TGCGCCAGCAGCTCCAGGGGGCAGGGGAACACTGAAGCTTTCTTT. It encodes CASSSRGQGNTEAFF.